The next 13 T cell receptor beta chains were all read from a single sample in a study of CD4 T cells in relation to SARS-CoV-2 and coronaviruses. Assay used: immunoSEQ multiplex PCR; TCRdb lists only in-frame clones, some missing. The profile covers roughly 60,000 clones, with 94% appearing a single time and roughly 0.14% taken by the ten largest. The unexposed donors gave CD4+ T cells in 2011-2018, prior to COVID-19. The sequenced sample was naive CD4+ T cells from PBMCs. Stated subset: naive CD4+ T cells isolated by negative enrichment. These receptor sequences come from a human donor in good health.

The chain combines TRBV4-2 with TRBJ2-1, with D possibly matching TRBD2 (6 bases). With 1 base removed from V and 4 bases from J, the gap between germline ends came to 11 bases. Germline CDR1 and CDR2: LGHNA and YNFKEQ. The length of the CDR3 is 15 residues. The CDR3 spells CASSQGLVPYNEQFF. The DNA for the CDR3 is TGTGCCAGCAGCCAAGGACTAGTCCCTTACAATGAGCAGTTCTTC.

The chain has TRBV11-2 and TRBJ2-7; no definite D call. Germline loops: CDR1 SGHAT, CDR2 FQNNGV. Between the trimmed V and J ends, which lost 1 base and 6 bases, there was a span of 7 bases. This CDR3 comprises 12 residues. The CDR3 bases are TGTGCCAGCAGCTTAGGACGACCCGAGCAGTACTTC. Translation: CASSLGRPEQYF.

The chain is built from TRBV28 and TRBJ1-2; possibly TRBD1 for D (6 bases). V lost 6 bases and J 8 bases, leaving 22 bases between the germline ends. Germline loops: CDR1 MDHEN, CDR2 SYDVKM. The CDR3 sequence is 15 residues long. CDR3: CASRQEEQGGRGYTF. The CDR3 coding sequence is TGTGCCAGCAGACAGGAAGAACAGGGCGGACGCGGCTACACCTTC.

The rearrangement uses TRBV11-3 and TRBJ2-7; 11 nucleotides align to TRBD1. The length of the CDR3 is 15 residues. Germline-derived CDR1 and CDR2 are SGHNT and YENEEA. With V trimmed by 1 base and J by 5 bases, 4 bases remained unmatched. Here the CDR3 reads CASSLGGTGGDEQYF. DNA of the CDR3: TGTGCCAGCAGCTTAGGCGGGACAGGGGGTGACGAGCAGTACTTC.

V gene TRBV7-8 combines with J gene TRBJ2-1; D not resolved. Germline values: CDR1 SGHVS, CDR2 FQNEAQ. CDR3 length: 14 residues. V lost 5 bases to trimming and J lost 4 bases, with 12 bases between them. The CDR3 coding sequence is TGTGCCAGCAGCCGGCCGGCCTTTTACAATGAGCAGTTCTTC. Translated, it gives CASSRPAFYNEQFF.

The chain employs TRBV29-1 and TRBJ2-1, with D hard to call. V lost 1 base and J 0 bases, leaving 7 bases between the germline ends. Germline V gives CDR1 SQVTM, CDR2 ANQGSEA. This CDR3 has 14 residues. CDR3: CSVEGRSSYNEQFF. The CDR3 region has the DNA TGCAGCGTTGAAGGGCGGAGCTCCTACAATGAGCAGTTCTTC.

The CDR3 coding sequence is TGTGCCAGCAGTTTCAGGACAGGGGGCATCGACGAGCAGTACTTC. It specifies CASSFRTGGIDEQYF. The V call is TRBV27, the J call TRBJ2-7; 11 nucleotides line up with TRBD1. There are 15 residues in the CDR3. Germline CDR1 and CDR2: MNHEY and SMNVEV (reference sequence). Unmatched junction bases numbered 6, after V lost 3 bases and J lost 5 bases.

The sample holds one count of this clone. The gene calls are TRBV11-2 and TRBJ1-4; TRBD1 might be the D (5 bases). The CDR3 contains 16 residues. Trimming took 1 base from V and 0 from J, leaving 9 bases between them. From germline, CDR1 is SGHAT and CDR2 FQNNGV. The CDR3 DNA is TGTGCCAGCAGCTTAGGGGGCCGAACAACTAATGAAAAACTGTTTTTT. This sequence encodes CASSLGGRTTNEKLFF.

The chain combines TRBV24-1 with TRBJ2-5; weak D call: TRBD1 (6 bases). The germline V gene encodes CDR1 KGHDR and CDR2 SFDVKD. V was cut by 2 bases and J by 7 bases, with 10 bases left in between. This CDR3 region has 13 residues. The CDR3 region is CATSDSGARTQYF. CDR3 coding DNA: TGTGCCACCAGTGATTCAGGGGCGCGGACCCAGTACTTC.

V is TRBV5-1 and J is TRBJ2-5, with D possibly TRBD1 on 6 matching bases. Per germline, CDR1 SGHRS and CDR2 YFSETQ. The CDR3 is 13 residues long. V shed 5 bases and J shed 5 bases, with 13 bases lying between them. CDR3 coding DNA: TGCGCCAGCAGTCGAGGACAGATGGAGACCCAGTACTTC. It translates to CASSRGQMETQYF.

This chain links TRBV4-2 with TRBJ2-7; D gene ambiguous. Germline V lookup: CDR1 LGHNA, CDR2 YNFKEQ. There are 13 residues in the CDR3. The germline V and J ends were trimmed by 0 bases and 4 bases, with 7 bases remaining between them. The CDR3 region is CASSQDLRYEQYF. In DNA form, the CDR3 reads TGTGCCAGCAGCCAAGATCTTAGGTACGAGCAGTACTTC.

CDR3 loop: CASSYIRGPPHGYTF. In DNA form, the CDR3 reads TGTGCCAGCAGTTACATCAGGGGGCCTCCACATGGCTACACCTTC. This sequence joins TRBV11-2 and TRBJ1-2, with 8 bases aligning to TRBD1. CDR1 and CDR2 (germline): SGHAT, FQNNGV. This CDR3 contains 15 residues. The trim removed 6 bases at V and 6 bases at J, leaving 12 bases unmatched.

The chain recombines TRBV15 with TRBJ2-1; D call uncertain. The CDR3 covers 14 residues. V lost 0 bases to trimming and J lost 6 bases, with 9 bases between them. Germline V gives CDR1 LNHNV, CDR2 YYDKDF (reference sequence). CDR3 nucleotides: TGTGCCACCAGCAGAGATTTCCCCTCCAATGAGCAGTTCTTC. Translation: CATSRDFPSNEQFF.